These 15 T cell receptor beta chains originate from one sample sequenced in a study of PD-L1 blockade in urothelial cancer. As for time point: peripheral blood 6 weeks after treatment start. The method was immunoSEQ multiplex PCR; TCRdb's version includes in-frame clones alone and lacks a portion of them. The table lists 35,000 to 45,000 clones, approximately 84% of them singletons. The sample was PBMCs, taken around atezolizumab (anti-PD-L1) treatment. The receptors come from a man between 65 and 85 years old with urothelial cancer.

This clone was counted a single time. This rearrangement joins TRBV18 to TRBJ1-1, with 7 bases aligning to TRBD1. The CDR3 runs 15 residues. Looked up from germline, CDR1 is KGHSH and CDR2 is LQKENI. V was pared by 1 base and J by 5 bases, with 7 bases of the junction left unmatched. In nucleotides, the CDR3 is TGTGCCAGCTCACCACAAACAGGGGTAGGAACTGAAGCTTTCTTT. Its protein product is CASSPQTGVGTEAFF.

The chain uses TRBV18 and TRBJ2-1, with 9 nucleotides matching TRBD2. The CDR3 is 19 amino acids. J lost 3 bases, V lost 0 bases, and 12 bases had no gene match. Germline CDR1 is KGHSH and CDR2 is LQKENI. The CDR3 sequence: CASSPPWPEAGGFYNEQFF. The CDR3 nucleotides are TGTGCCAGCTCACCACCGTGGCCAGAAGCGGGAGGATTCTACAATGAGCAGTTCTTC. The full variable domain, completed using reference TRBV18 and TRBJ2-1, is NAGVMQNPRHLVRRRGQEARLRCSPMKGHSHVYWYRQLPEEGLKFMVYLQKENIIDESGMPKERFSAEFPKEGPSILRIQQVVRGDSAAYFCASSPPWPEAGGFYNEQFFGPGTRLTVL.

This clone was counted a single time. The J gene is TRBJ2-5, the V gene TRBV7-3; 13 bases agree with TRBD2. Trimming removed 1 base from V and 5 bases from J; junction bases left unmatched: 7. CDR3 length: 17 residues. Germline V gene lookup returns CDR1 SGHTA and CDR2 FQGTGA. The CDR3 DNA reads TGTGCCAGCAGCTTAATTGGGACTAGCGGGACGCCGGAGACCCAGTACTTC. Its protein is CASSLIGTSGTPETQYF.

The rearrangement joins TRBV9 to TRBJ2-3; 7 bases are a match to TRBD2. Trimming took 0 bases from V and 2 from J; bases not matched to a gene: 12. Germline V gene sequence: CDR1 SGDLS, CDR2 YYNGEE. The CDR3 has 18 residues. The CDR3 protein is CASSVEAGREKDTDTQYF. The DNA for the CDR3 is TGTGCCAGCAGCGTAGAGGCGGGGAGGGAAAAGGACACAGATACGCAGTATTTT.

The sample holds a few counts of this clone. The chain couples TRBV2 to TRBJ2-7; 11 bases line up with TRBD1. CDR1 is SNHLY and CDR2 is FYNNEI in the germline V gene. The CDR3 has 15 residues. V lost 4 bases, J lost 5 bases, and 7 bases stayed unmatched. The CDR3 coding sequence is TGTGCCAGCAGTGTAGTTAGGACAGGGGGCAACGAGCAGTACTTC. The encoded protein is CASSVVRTGGNEQYF.

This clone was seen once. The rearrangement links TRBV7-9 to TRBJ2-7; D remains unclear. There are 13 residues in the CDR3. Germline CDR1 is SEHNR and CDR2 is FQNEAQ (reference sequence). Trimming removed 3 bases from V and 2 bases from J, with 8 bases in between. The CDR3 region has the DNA TGTGCCAGCAGCTTTGGCGGAACCTACGAGCAGTACTTC. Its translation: CASSFGGTYEQYF.

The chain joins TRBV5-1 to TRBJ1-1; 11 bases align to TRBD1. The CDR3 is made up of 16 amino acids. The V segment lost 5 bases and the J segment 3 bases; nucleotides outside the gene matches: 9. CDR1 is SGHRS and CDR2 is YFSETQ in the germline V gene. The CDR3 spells CASRGTGGLGDTEAFF. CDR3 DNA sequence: TGCGCCAGCAGAGGGACAGGGGGTCTGGGGGACACTGAAGCTTTCTTT.

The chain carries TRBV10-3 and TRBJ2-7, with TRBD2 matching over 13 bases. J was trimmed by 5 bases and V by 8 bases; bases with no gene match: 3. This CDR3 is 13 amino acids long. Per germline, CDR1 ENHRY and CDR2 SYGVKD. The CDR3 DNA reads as TGTGCCATCGGACTAGCGGGAGTTGACGAGCAGTACTTC. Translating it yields CAIGLAGVDEQYF.

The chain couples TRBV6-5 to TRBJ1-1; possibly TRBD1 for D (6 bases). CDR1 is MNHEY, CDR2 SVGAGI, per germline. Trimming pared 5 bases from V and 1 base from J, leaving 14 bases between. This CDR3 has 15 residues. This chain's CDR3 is CASSPISTGNTEAFF. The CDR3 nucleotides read TGTGCCAGCAGTCCAATCTCGACAGGGAACACTGAAGCTTTCTTT.

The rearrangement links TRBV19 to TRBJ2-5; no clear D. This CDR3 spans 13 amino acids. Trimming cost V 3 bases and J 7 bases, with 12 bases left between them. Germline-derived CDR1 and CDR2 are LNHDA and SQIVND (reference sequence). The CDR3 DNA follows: TGTGCCAGTAGTATGGAACAGCTTGCGACCCAGTACTTC. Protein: CASSMEQLATQYF.

CDR3 nucleotides: TGTGCCAGCAGCGTAGTGGGACAGGGTTACAATGAGCAGTTCTTC. It yields the protein CASSVVGQGYNEQFF. The gene calls are TRBV9 and TRBJ2-1; 9 bases agree with TRBD1. The V gene end was trimmed by 0 bases and the J gene end by 4 bases; junction bases not matched to a gene: 2. Germline V lookup: CDR1 SGDLS, CDR2 YYNGEE. This CDR3 spans 15 amino acids.

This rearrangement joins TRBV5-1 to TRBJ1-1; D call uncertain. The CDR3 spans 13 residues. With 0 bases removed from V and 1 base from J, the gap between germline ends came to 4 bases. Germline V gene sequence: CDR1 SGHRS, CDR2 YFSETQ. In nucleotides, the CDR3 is TGCGCCAGCAGCTTGGGAGAGAACACTGAAGCTTTCTTT. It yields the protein CASSLGENTEAFF. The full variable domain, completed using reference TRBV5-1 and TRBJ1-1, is KAGVTQTPRYLIKTRGQQVTLSCSPISGHRSVSWYQQTPGQGLQFLFEYFSETQRNKGNFPGRFSGRQFSNSRSEMNVSTLELGDSALYLCASSLGENTEAFFGQGTRLTVV.

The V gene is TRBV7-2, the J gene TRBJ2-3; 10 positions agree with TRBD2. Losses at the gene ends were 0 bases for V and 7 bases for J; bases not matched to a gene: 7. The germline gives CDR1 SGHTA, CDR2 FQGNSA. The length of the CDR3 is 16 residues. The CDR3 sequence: CASSLASGRGTNTQYF. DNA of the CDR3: TGTGCCAGCAGCTTAGCGAGCGGGAGGGGGACAAATACGCAGTATTTT.

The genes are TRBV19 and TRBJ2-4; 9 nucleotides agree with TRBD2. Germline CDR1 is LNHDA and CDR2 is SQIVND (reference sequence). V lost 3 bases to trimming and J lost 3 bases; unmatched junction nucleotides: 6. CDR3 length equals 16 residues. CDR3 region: CASSISGGWGKNIQYF. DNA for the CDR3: TGTGCCAGTAGTATTAGCGGGGGCTGGGGCAAAAACATTCAGTACTTC.

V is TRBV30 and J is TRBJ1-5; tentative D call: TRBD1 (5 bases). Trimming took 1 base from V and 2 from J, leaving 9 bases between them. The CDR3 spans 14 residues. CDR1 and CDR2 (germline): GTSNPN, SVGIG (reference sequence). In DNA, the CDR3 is TGTGCCTGGAGTGGGCAGGGTGGCAATCAGCCCCAGCATTTT. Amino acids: CAWSGQGGNQPQHF.